The 32 T cell receptor beta chains presented below share a single source sample, sequenced in a study of OX40 agonist ivuxolimab in advanced cancers. The data were produced by immunoSEQ multiplex PCR, yet TCRdb's version contains in-frame clones alone and is incomplete. Of under 50,000 clones listed, approximately 85% are singletons. Specimen: CD4+ or CD8+ T cells sorted from blood, collected in a trial of the OX40 agonist ivuxolimab. The receptors derive from an adult with an advanced solid tumor such as melanoma, head and neck, liver or kidney cancer.

This chain connects TRBV7-6 to TRBJ1-3; D not certain. The CDR3 spans 16 residues. Trimming cost V 1 base and J 0 bases, with 10 bases left between them. Germline-derived CDR1 and CDR2 are SGHVS and FNYEAQ. The CDR3: CASSLVTAFSGNTIYF. CDR3 nucleotides: TGTGCCAGCAGCTTAGTAACTGCGTTCTCTGGAAACACCATATATTTT.

The CDR3 nucleotides are TGTGCCAGCAGCACGCAGGGGCGGCACTATGGCTACACCTTC. Encoded protein: CASSTQGRHYGYTF. The rearrangement uses TRBV28 and TRBJ1-2, with D possibly TRBD1 on 6 matching bases. This CDR3 has 14 amino acids. Trimming took 6 bases from V and 3 from J, leaving 14 bases between them. CDR1 is MDHEN and CDR2 is SYDVKM in the germline V gene.

The chain recombines TRBV5-1 with TRBJ2-1; TRBD1 matches 7 bases. V was clipped by 0 bases and J by 6 bases; unmatched bases: 3. This CDR3 spans 14 amino acids. Germline V CDR1 and CDR2: SGHRS, YFSETQ. In nucleotides, the CDR3 is TGCGCCAGCAGCTTGGGACAGGGCGTCAATGAGCAGTTCTTC. This gives the protein CASSLGQGVNEQFF.

The chain links TRBV9 to TRBJ2-7; D not resolved. Germline V gene data show CDR1 as SGDLS and CDR2 as YYNGEE. The germline V and J ends were trimmed by 4 bases and 2 bases, with 10 bases remaining between them. The CDR3 has 13 residues. CDR3 residues: CASSFSETYEQYF. The CDR3 nucleotides are TGTGCCAGCAGCTTTAGTGAAACCTACGAGCAGTACTTC.

The rearrangement links TRBV27 to TRBJ1-2; D call uncertain. CDR1 is MNHEY, CDR2 SMNVEV, per germline (reference sequence). V lost 3 bases, J lost 5 bases, and 13 bases lay in between. The CDR3 is 14 residues long. The CDR3 bases are TGTGCCAGCAGTTTCGGCGTTGTGGGGTATGGCTACACCTTC. It specifies CASSFGVVGYGYTF.

V gene TRBV9 combines with J gene TRBJ1-4; D ambiguous. The V gene's germline CDR1 is SGDLS and CDR2 YYNGEE. Trimming took off 3 bases at V and 8 bases at J, with 8 bases between the two ends. This CDR3 is built from 12 residues. Here the CDR3 DNA reads TGTGCCAGCAGCGCCCCCGGAGAAAAACTGTTTTTT. This translates into CASSAPGEKLFF.

This chain uses TRBV6-5 with TRBJ1-3, with a possible D match to TRBD1 (6 bases). The CDR3 has 15 amino acids. With 7 bases removed from V and 0 bases from J, the gap between germline ends came to 13 bases. Germline values: CDR1 MNHEY, CDR2 SVGAGI. Here the CDR3 DNA reads TGTGCCAGCAAACCCGACAGGTCCTCTGGAAACACCATATATTTT. It specifies CASKPDRSSGNTIYF.

This clone was detected only once. CDR3: CASSVAATGGYTF. CDR3 nucleotides: TGTGCCAGCAGCGTAGCGGCGACAGGGGGCTACACCTTC. V is TRBV9 and J is TRBJ1-2; 7 bases fit TRBD1. Per the germline V gene, CDR1 is SGDLS and CDR2 is YYNGEE. The CDR3 runs to 13 residues. Trimming cost V 0 bases and J 8 bases; bases outside gene matches: 4. The full variable domain, its missing parts supplied by reference TRBV9 and TRBJ1-2, is DSGVTQTPKHLITATGQRVTLRCSPRSGDLSVYWYQQSLDQGLQFLIQYYNGEERAKGNILERFSAQQFPDLHSELNLSSLELGDSALYFCASSVAATGGYTFGSGTRLTVV.

A few counts support this clone. In DNA, the CDR3 is TGTGCCGCCAGGGGCTACACCTTC. It is translated as CAARGYTF. The V and J genes are TRBV30 and TRBJ1-2; unclear D gene. The CDR3 runs to 8 residues. The V gene's germline CDR1 is GTSNPN and CDR2 SVGIG (reference sequence). The V and J ends lost 8 bases and 8 bases respectively, with 6 bases between them. Combining the CDR3 with reference TRBV30 and TRBJ1-2 gives the whole variable domain SQTIHQWPATLVQPVGSPLSLECTVEGTSNPNLYWYRQAAGRGLQLLFYSVGIGQISSEVPQNLSASRPQDRQFILSSKKLLLSDSGFYLCAARGYTFGSGTRLTVV.

In its sample, this clone was seen a few times. This chain joins TRBV11-2 and TRBJ2-1, with TRBD1 matching 11 bases. Germline V gene data show CDR1 as SGHAT and CDR2 as FQNNGV. Losses at the gene ends were 5 bases for V and 7 bases for J; bases not matched to a gene: 4. The CDR3 loop spans 14 amino acids. The CDR3 sequence: CASSGTGGINEQFF. For the CDR3, the DNA is TGTGCCAGCAGCGGGACAGGGGGGATTAATGAGCAGTTCTTC.

This sequence joins TRBV30 and TRBJ2-7; the match to TRBD1 covers 7 bases. The V gene end was trimmed by 0 bases and the J gene end by 3 bases; junction bases not matched to a gene: 5. Germline assignment: CDR1 GTSNPN and CDR2 SVGIG (reference sequence). CDR3 length equals 14 residues. Written as DNA, the CDR3 is TGTGCCTGGAGTGTAGGGACAGTATTCTACGAGCAGTACTTC. Its protein is CAWSVGTVFYEQYF.

The chain combines TRBV10-3 with TRBJ1-2; TRBD1 is a possible D gene (5 bases). V lost 10 bases to trimming and J lost 4 bases, with 16 bases between them. This CDR3 comprises 13 residues. Per the germline V gene, CDR1 is ENHRY and CDR2 is SYGVKD. CDR3: CATTGDLGYGYTF. CDR3 coding DNA: TGTGCCACCACAGGAGATTTGGGCTATGGCTACACCTTC.

This clone was detected once. The V and J genes are TRBV19 and TRBJ2-1, with a tentative D call TRBD1 (6 bases). The CDR3 contains 15 residues. Trimming removed 3 bases from V and 0 bases from J, with 9 bases in between. CDR1 is LNHDA, CDR2 SQIVND, per germline (reference sequence). The CDR3 nucleotides are TGTGCCAGTAGTATCCAACAGGGCTCCTACAATGAGCAGTTCTTC. Translation: CASSIQQGSYNEQFF.

There are a few counts of this clone. DNA for the CDR3: TGTGCCAGCAGCCACGGTGGCAATCAGCCCCAGCATTTT. Amino acids: CASSHGGNQPQHF. V and J are TRBV6-5 and TRBJ1-5; no clear D. V dropped 6 bases and J dropped 2 bases, with 8 bases sitting between them. Germline lookup yields CDR1 MNHEY and CDR2 SVGAGI. This CDR3 is 13 amino acids long.

As for this clone: A read error may produce the germline difference seen at one junction end. This sample includes further DNA sequences coding for the same CDR3. This rearrangement joins TRBV9 to TRBJ1-2; D remains unclear. This CDR3 is built from 13 residues. The germline V gene encodes CDR1 SGDLS and CDR2 YYNGEE. The CDR3 protein is CASSVVANYGYTF. The CDR3 nucleotides read TGTGCCAGCAGCGTAGTGGCTAACTACGGCTACACCTTC.

The rearrangement uses TRBV7-2 and TRBJ2-1; 8 positions match TRBD1. Germline V gene data show CDR1 as SGHTA and CDR2 as FQGNSA. Trimming at V came to 5 bases and at J to 5 bases, leaving 17 bases not matched to a gene. This CDR3 contains 18 residues. The CDR3 DNA sequence: TGTGCCAGCAGCCTTCAACCCGGGGAGGTCAGGGGGCACAATGAGCAGTTCTTC. Its protein product is CASSLQPGEVRGHNEQFF.

The chain carries TRBV2 and TRBJ2-3, with 7 bases identical to TRBD2. Germline CDR1 is SNHLY and CDR2 is FYNNEI. V lost 7 bases, J lost 2 bases, and 9 bases stayed unmatched. CDR3 length: 15 residues. CDR3 residues: CASTISGLYTDTQYF. CDR3 sequence (DNA): TGTGCCAGCACGATTAGCGGGTTATACACAGATACGCAGTATTTT.

CDR3 sequence (DNA): TGTGCCAGCAGCTTGGGGACTAGCGGGAGGGCGGCGGCCCAGTACTTC. Translated: CASSLGTSGRAAAQYF. The rearrangement uses TRBV7-2 and TRBJ2-5, with 16 bases that match TRBD2. The CDR3 is made up of 16 amino acids. Losses at the gene ends were 3 bases for V and 9 bases for J; bases not matched to a gene: 7. Germline CDR1 is SGHTA and CDR2 is FQGNSA.

The chain employs TRBV7-2 and TRBJ2-7; D might be TRBD2 (6 bases). The ends were cut back, 1 base at V and 6 bases at J, with 10 bases in the middle. Germline CDR1 reads SGHTA; CDR2 reads FQGNSA. The CDR3 is made up of 13 amino acids. The CDR3 loop reads CASSLGGDLEQYF. The CDR3 DNA sequence: TGTGCCAGCAGCTTAGGGGGGGACCTCGAGCAGTACTTC. Together with reference TRBV7-2 and TRBJ2-7, the CDR3 gives the full variable domain: GAGVSQSPSNKVTEKGKDVELRCDPISGHTALYWYRQSLGQGLEFLIYFQGNSAPDKSGLPSDRFSAERTGGSVSTLTIQRTQQEDSAVYLCASSLGGDLEQYFGPGTRLTVT.

The CDR3 nucleotides are TGTGCCAGCAGCGTAGCCGGGGGGGCTGAGACCCAGTACTTC. This encodes CASSVAGGAETQYF. The chain links TRBV9 to TRBJ2-5; 8 bases are a match to TRBD2. Trimming removed 0 bases from V and 5 bases from J; junction bases left unmatched: 3. In germline, CDR1 is SGDLS, CDR2 YYNGEE. The CDR3 consists of 14 residues.

This clone was recorded only once. V is TRBV6-1 and J is TRBJ1-4; tentative D call: TRBD1 (6 bases). This CDR3 is built from 16 residues. V lost 1 base to trimming and J lost 2 bases, with 11 bases between them. Germline values: CDR1 MNHNS, CDR2 SASEGT. The CDR3 DNA follows: TGTGCCAGCAGTGAAGGGCAGGGGATTACTAATGAAAAACTGTTTTTT. Translated, it gives CASSEGQGITNEKLFF.

CDR3 DNA sequence: TGTGCCAGTAGTATGGTGGGCGGACTTGCCTTCTCTGGAAACACCATATATTTT. As protein: CASSMVGGLAFSGNTIYF. The chain couples TRBV19 to TRBJ1-3; no clear D gene. The ends were cut back, 3 bases at V and 0 bases at J, with 18 bases in the middle. Germline V gives CDR1 LNHDA, CDR2 SQIVND (reference sequence). This CDR3 spans 18 amino acids.

This clone was detected only a few times. The genes are TRBV27 and TRBJ2-2, with D maybe TRBD2 (6 bases). The germline V and J ends were trimmed by 3 bases and 0 bases, with 8 bases remaining between them. CDR3 length: 15 amino acids. CDR1 MNHEY and CDR2 SMNVEV come from the germline V gene (reference sequence). This CDR3 is CASSLEGPNTGELFF. The CDR3 nucleotides read TGTGCCAGCAGTTTGGAGGGGCCGAACACCGGGGAGCTGTTTTTT.

The chain has TRBV6-5 and TRBJ1-6; D call uncertain. Germline CDR1 reads MNHEY; CDR2 reads SVGAGI. The CDR3 runs 13 residues. Trimming removed 4 bases from V and 10 bases from J, with 11 bases in between. The CDR3 region has the DNA TGTGCCAGCAGTTCGGAAGCGCGGTCACCCCTCCACTTT. Encoded protein: CASSSEARSPLHF.

The chain has TRBV7-2 and TRBJ1-3; 8 bases are a match to TRBD1. With 2 bases clipped from V and 8 bases from J, the junction kept 8 bases outside the gene matches. The CDR3 is 15 residues long. CDR1 is SGHTA, CDR2 FQGNSA, per germline. This chain's CDR3 is CASSLTGGGLDTIYF. CDR3 coding DNA: TGTGCCAGCAGCTTAACAGGGGGGGGGTTAGACACCATATATTTT.

The chain is built from TRBV29-1 and TRBJ1-2; perhaps TRBD1 as D (6 bases). The CDR3 loop spans 11 amino acids. V shed 4 bases and J shed 4 bases, with 7 bases lying between them. CDR1 is SQVTM, CDR2 ANQGSEA, per germline. DNA for the CDR3: TGCAGCGTTGGAGGGGGCTATGGCTACACCTTC. This gives the protein CSVGGGYGYTF.

The chain joins TRBV27 to TRBJ2-2, with D possibly being TRBD2 (5 bases). This CDR3 spans 16 amino acids. V dropped 3 bases and J dropped 6 bases, with 17 bases sitting between them. Germline V lookup: CDR1 MNHEY, CDR2 SMNVEV (reference sequence). The CDR3 here is CASSFSLAVMAGELFF. The CDR3 nucleotides are TGTGCCAGCAGTTTCAGTCTAGCTGTAATGGCCGGGGAGCTGTTTTTT.

This CDR3 is CASSVQGVNTEAFF. The CDR3 DNA reads TGTGCCAGCAGCGTACAGGGTGTGAACACTGAAGCTTTCTTT. This chain uses TRBV9 with TRBJ1-1; tentatively, D is TRBD1 (5 bases). CDR1 and CDR2 (germline): SGDLS, YYNGEE. This CDR3 contains 14 residues. V lost 1 base, J lost 0 bases, and 7 bases lay in between.

The chain combines TRBV5-4 with TRBJ2-4; 9 nucleotides line up with TRBD1. The V and J ends lost 2 bases and 0 bases, in that order; junction bases with no gene match: 15. The CDR3 spans 20 residues. The germline V gene encodes CDR1 SGHNT and CDR2 YYREEE (reference sequence). The CDR3 protein is CASSFTPDRGRLLAKNIQYF. CDR3 in DNA: TGTGCCAGCAGCTTCACCCCGGACAGGGGCCGCTTACTAGCCAAAAACATTCAGTACTTC.

This clone is deemed medium-sized (0.01 to 0.1%). This chain uses TRBV19 with TRBJ1-5, with 8 positions matching TRBD1. J was trimmed by 6 bases and V by 8 bases; bases with no gene match: 3. The CDR3 runs to 12 residues. Per the germline V gene, CDR1 is LNHDA and CDR2 is SQIVND (reference sequence). This CDR3 reads CASGQGGQPQHF. Written as DNA, the CDR3 is TGTGCCAGTGGACAGGGCGGTCAGCCCCAGCATTTT.

The chain employs TRBV4-1 and TRBJ1-4; a possible D gene is TRBD1 (5 bases). Germline CDR1 reads MGHRA; CDR2 reads YSYEKL. The germline V and J ends were trimmed by 0 bases and 8 bases, with 16 bases remaining between them. The CDR3 is 16 amino acids. The CDR3 loop is CASSQEQAQKREKLFF. CDR3 nucleotides: TGCGCCAGCAGCCAAGAACAGGCCCAAAAACGGGAAAAACTGTTTTTT.

V and J are TRBV5-6 and TRBJ2-7; the D is unclear. V gave up 1 base and J gave up 2 bases, with 19 bases separating them. Per the germline V gene, CDR1 is SGHDT and CDR2 is YYEEEE. The CDR3 spans 17 residues. CDR3 sequence (DNA): TGTGCCAGCAGCTTGTATTCAGGTTCCGCAATCACCTACGAGCAGTACTTC. Translating gives CASSLYSGSAITYEQYF.